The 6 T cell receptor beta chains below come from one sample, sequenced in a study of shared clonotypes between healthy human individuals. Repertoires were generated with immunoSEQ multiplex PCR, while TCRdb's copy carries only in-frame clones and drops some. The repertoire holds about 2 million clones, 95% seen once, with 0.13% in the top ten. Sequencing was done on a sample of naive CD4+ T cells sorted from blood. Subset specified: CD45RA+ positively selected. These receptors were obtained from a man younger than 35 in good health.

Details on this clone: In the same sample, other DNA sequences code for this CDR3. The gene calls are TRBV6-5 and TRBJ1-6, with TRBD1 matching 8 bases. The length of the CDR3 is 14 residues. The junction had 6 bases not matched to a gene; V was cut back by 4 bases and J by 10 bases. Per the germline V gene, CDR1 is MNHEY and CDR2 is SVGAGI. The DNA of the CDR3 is TGTGCCAGCAGTTCCGGGACAGGTGTATCACCCCTCCACTTT. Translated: CASSSGTGVSPLHF.

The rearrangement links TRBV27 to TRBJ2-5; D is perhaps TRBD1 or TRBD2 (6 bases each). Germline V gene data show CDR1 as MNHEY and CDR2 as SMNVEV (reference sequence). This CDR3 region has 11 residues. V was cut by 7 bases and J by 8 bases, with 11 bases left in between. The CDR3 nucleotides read TGTGCCAGCAAAGGGGGGAGAACCCAGTACTTC. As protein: CASKGGRTQYF.

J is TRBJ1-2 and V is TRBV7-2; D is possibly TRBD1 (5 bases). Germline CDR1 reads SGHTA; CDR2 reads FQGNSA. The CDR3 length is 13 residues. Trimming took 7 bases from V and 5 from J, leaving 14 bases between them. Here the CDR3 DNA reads TGTGCCAGCACCTCACTGGGGGGTTATGGCTACACCTTC. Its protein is CASTSLGGYGYTF.

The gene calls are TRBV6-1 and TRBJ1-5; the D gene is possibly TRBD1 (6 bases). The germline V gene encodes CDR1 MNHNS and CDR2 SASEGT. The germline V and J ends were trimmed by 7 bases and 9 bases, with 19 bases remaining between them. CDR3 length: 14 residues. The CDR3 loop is CASITTGLIGPQHF. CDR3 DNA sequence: TGTGCCAGCATTACGACAGGCCTTATAGGGCCCCAGCATTTT.

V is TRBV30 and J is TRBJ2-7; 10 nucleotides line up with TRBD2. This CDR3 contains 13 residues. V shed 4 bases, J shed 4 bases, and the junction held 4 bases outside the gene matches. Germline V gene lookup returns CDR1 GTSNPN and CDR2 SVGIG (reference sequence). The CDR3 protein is CAWTSGRSYEQYF. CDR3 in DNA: TGTGCCTGGACTAGCGGGAGATCTTACGAGCAGTACTTC.

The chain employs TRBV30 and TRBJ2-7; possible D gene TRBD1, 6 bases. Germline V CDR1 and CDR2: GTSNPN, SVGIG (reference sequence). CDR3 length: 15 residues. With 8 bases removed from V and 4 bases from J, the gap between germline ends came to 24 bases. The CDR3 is CAISGGQGRHYEQYF. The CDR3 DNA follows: TGTGCCATAAGTGGCGGGCAGGGGCGACATTACGAGCAGTACTTC.